Below are 26 T cell receptor beta chains sequenced from a single sample in a study of PD-1 blockade in mismatch repair-deficient tumors. Generated by immunoSEQ multiplex PCR, the TCRdb table keeps only in-frame clones and is missing some. In the table there are some 50,000 clones, approximately 80% of which are singletons. The sequences come from PBMCs, collected before pembrolizumab treatment. These receptors all stem from an adult with mismatch repair-deficient cancer.

The rearrangement uses TRBV7-6 and TRBJ2-3, with D unresolved. This CDR3 has 15 amino acids. With 0 bases removed from V and 1 base from J, the gap between germline ends came to 8 bases. Germline-derived CDR1 and CDR2 are SGHVS and FNYEAQ. The CDR3 nucleotides are TGTGCCAGCAGCTTAGCAGCAGAGGGCACAGATACGCAGTATTTT. As protein: CASSLAAEGTDTQYF.

This clone was seen more than once but under ten times. The chain employs TRBV6-6 and TRBJ1-2; the match to TRBD1 covers 7 bases. Trimming removed 7 bases from V and 4 bases from J; junction bases left unmatched: 3. This CDR3 is 12 amino acids long. CDR1 and CDR2 from the germline V gene are MNHNY and SVGAGI (reference sequence). The CDR3: CASTGQAYGYTF. In DNA, the CDR3 is TGTGCCAGCACTGGACAGGCCTATGGCTACACCTTC.

This clone was detected only a few times. The gene calls are TRBV4-1 and TRBJ2-1, with TRBD2 identical over 10 bases. The CDR3 covers 18 residues. The trim removed 1 base at V and 5 bases at J, leaving 11 bases unmatched. The V gene's germline CDR1 is MGHRA and CDR2 YSYEKL. DNA for the CDR3: TGCGCCAGCAGCCAAGTCGATCTGGGACTAGCGACTAACAATGAGCAGTTCTTC. Translating it yields CASSQVDLGLATNNEQFF.

The rearrangement links TRBV7-2 to TRBJ1-3; 8 positions agree with TRBD1. CDR1 SGHTA and CDR2 FQGNSA come from the germline V gene. The CDR3 extends over 19 amino acids. After removal of 5 bases from V and 0 bases from J, the junction contained 15 bases not matched to a gene. This CDR3 reads CASSPRTGPSFYSGNTIYF. In DNA form, the CDR3 reads TGTGCCAGCAGCCCCCGGACAGGGCCTAGCTTTTACTCTGGAAACACCATATATTTT.

This rearrangement joins TRBV28 to TRBJ1-5; 7 bases line up with TRBD1. V dropped 5 bases and J dropped 0; count of bases not matched to a gene: 4. The CDR3 has 15 amino acids. Germline V lookup: CDR1 MDHEN, CDR2 SYDVKM. This CDR3 reads CASSRDSYSNQPQHF. As DNA, the CDR3 is TGTGCCAGCAGTCGGGACAGCTATAGCAATCAGCCCCAGCATTTT.

The V and J genes are TRBV6-1 and TRBJ2-7, with 7 bases identical to TRBD1. Unmatched junction bases numbered 6, after V lost 6 bases and J lost 4 bases. Germline V gene lookup returns CDR1 MNHNS and CDR2 SASEGT. This CDR3 is built from 13 residues. CDR3 residues: CASSVEGAYEQYF. In DNA, the CDR3 is TGTGCCAGCAGCGTAGAGGGGGCTTACGAGCAGTACTTC.

The chain joins TRBV11-2 to TRBJ1-3; no clear D gene. Germline loops: CDR1 SGHAT, CDR2 FQNNGV. The CDR3 spans 18 residues. V was clipped by 3 bases and J by 0 bases, with 18 bases between them. CDR3 DNA sequence: TGTGCCAGCAGCTTCCCGCGTCAAGGGATGAGCTCTGGAAACACCATATATTTT. Amino acids: CASSFPRQGMSSGNTIYF.

The chain has TRBV5-1 and TRBJ1-1; 10 bases are a match to TRBD1. The V and J ends lost 2 bases and 5 bases, in that order; junction bases with no gene match: 6. CDR3 length: 15 residues. Germline V gene sequence: CDR1 SGHRS, CDR2 YFSETQ. Here the CDR3 reads CASSFTGTGVTEAFF. The CDR3 region has the DNA TGCGCCAGCAGCTTTACCGGGACAGGGGTAACTGAAGCTTTCTTT.

The V and J genes are TRBV7-3 and TRBJ2-2; D is uncertain. Germline CDR1 and CDR2: SGHTA and FQGTGA. V was clipped by 3 bases and J by 5 bases, with 4 bases between them. CDR3 size: 12 residues. The DNA of the CDR3 is TGTGCCAGCAGCTTTGCAACCGGGGAGCTGTTTTTT. Translating gives CASSFATGELFF.

The V gene is TRBV7-9, the J gene TRBJ2-1; D possibly corresponds to TRBD1 (5 bases). CDR3 length: 17 amino acids. CDR1 is SEHNR and CDR2 is FQNEAQ in the germline V gene (reference sequence). V was shortened by 5 bases and J by 0 bases, with 17 bases between the two germline ends. In nucleotides, the CDR3 is TGTGCCAGCAGCCCAACAGGAGCGTTACACTCCTACAATGAGCAGTTCTTC. Translation gives CASSPTGALHSYNEQFF.

V usage is TRBV30 and J usage is TRBJ1-5; tentatively, D is TRBD1 (6 bases). Trimming took off 3 bases at V and 4 bases at J, with 19 bases between the two ends. Germline values: CDR1 GTSNPN, CDR2 SVGIG (reference sequence). The CDR3 is 16 residues long. The CDR3 loop reads CAWSDRYNPLNQPQHF. The CDR3 region has the DNA TGTGCCTGGAGCGACAGGTACAACCCCTTAAATCAGCCCCAGCATTTT. Full variable domain (missing parts from reference TRBV30 and TRBJ1-5): SQTIHQWPATLVQPVGSPLSLECTVEGTSNPNLYWYRQAAGRGLQLLFYSVGIGQISSEVPQNLSASRPQDRQFILSSKKLLLSDSGFYLCAWSDRYNPLNQPQHFGDGTRLSIL.

The chain couples TRBV6-1 to TRBJ1-3, with D possibly TRBD1 on 5 matching bases. Germline assignment: CDR1 MNHNS and CDR2 SASEGT. This CDR3 has 14 amino acids. V was clipped by 5 bases and J by 4 bases, with 12 bases between them. The CDR3 sequence is CASSPDRHGNTIYF. Written as DNA, the CDR3 is TGTGCCAGCAGTCCCGACAGACACGGAAACACCATATATTTT.

The chain uses TRBV4-3 and TRBJ1-2, with TRBD1 matching over 7 bases. J gave up 2 bases and V 3 bases, and 3 bases lay outside the gene matches. CDR1 and CDR2 (germline): LGHNA, YSLEER. The CDR3 extends over 14 amino acids. CDR3 sequence: CASSQYRGNYGYTF. The CDR3 DNA reads TGCGCCAGCAGCCAGTACAGGGGCAACTATGGCTACACCTTC.

The chain employs TRBV30 and TRBJ1-1; no clear D gene. The germline CDR1 and CDR2 sequences are GTSNPN and SVGIG (reference sequence). Trimming pared 4 bases from V and 10 bases from J, leaving 16 bases between. The CDR3 covers 12 residues. The DNA for the CDR3 is TGTGCCTGGATGCACGAGGTCAGAGGAGCTTTCTTT. Protein: CAWMHEVRGAFF.

This sequence joins TRBV28 and TRBJ2-2, with 7 bases that match TRBD2. The V segment lost 1 base and the J segment 6 bases; nucleotides outside the gene matches: 5. This CDR3 has 15 amino acids. Germline CDR1 reads MDHEN; CDR2 reads SYDVKM. This CDR3 is CASSLSAGRAGELFF. The CDR3, as DNA: TGTGCCAGCAGTTTATCGGCAGGGAGGGCCGGGGAGCTGTTTTTT.

The rearrangement uses TRBV6-5 and TRBJ2-1; 16 positions agree with TRBD2. This CDR3 comprises 15 residues. Germline loops: CDR1 MNHEY, CDR2 SVGAGI. The V segment lost 6 bases and the J segment 10 bases; nucleotides outside the gene matches: 6. CDR3 DNA sequence: TGTGCCAGCAGGGGGACTAGCGGGAGGGCAGGAGAGCAGTTCTTC. Translating gives CASRGTSGRAGEQFF.

The rearrangement uses TRBV29-1 and TRBJ2-7, with D possibly called TRBD1 or TRBD2 (5 bases each). The V and J ends lost 2 bases and 6 bases respectively, with 8 bases between them. This CDR3 is built from 11 residues. Per the germline V gene, CDR1 is SQVTM and CDR2 is ANQGSEA. The CDR3, as DNA: TGCAGCGTTGAACGAGGGGCCGAGCAGTACTTC. Its protein is CSVERGAEQYF.

This chain links TRBV9 with TRBJ2-2; D not certain. CDR1 is SGDLS and CDR2 is YYNGEE in the germline V gene. V gave up 0 bases and J gave up 1 base, with 7 bases separating them. The CDR3 has 15 residues. CDR3 in DNA: TGTGCCAGCAGCGTAGCGGGTAGGAACACCGGGGAGCTGTTTTTT. Amino acid sequence: CASSVAGRNTGELFF.

V and J are TRBV7-2 and TRBJ2-7; possible D gene TRBD1, 6 bases. The CDR3 length is 13 residues. The V end lost 1 base, the J end lost 3 bases, and 7 bases lay between the germline ends. Looked up from germline, CDR1 is SGHTA and CDR2 is FQGNSA. CDR3 bases: TGTGCCAGCAGCTTAGGGGACATCTACGAGCAGTACTTC. Translating it yields CASSLGDIYEQYF.

The chain joins TRBV10-3 to TRBJ1-1; possible D gene TRBD1, 5 bases. The ends were cut back, 6 bases at V and 8 bases at J, with 13 bases in the middle. From germline, CDR1 is ENHRY and CDR2 SYGVKD. This CDR3 is 12 amino acids long. The CDR3 here is CAISPGHAEAFF. The CDR3 DNA reads TGTGCCATCAGCCCTGGACACGCCGAAGCTTTCTTT.

This rearrangement joins TRBV9 to TRBJ2-1; no firm D call. The germline CDR1 and CDR2 sequences are SGDLS and YYNGEE. Trimming took off 3 bases at V and 8 bases at J, with 12 bases between the two ends. This CDR3 comprises 13 residues. As DNA, the CDR3 is TGTGCCAGCAGCGGCAATGGAGCCCATGAGCAGTTCTTC. Protein product: CASSGNGAHEQFF.

This chain uses TRBV27 with TRBJ1-4; the D is unclear. The CDR3 is made up of 13 amino acids. Deletions cut 3 bases from V and 2 bases from J, with 4 bases between. Germline CDR1 reads MNHEY; CDR2 reads SMNVEV (reference sequence). CDR3 region: CASSLRTNEKLFF. The CDR3 DNA sequence: TGTGCCAGCAGTTTGCGGACTAATGAAAAACTGTTTTTT.

The V and J genes are TRBV5-1 and TRBJ1-3; maybe TRBD1 (5 bases). V was clipped by 5 bases and J by 0 bases, with 15 bases between them. This CDR3 contains 16 residues. From germline, CDR1 is SGHRS and CDR2 YFSETQ. Written as DNA, the CDR3 is TGCGCCAGCAGTTTGCAGGGTCCCGACTCTGGAAACACCATATATTTT. Amino acid sequence: CASSLQGPDSGNTIYF.

On this clone itself: The same CDR3 arises from other DNA sequences in this sample as well. V gene TRBV15 combines with J gene TRBJ1-3, with D possibly matching TRBD1 (5 bases). In germline, CDR1 is LNHNV, CDR2 YYDKDF (reference sequence). With 5 bases removed from V and 1 base from J, the gap between germline ends came to 9 bases. The CDR3 is 14 residues long. This chain's CDR3 is CATSPGGSGNTIYF. The DNA of the CDR3 is TGTGCCACCAGCCCTGGGGGATCTGGAAACACCATATATTTT. Variable domain in full (rest from reference TRBV15 and TRBJ1-3): DAMVIQNPRYQVTQFGKPVTLSCSQTLNHNVMYWYQQKSSQAPKLLFHYYDKDFNNEADTPDNFQSRRPNTSFCFLDIRSPGLGDTAMYLCATSPGGSGNTIYFGEGSWLTVV.

V gene TRBV5-1 combines with J gene TRBJ2-7; either TRBD1 or TRBD2 may fit D (5 bases each). The CDR3 length is 14 residues. Germline-derived CDR1 and CDR2 are SGHRS and YFSETQ. Trimming shortened V by 0 bases and J by 5 bases, and 12 bases separated the two germline ends. The CDR3 sequence: CASSLASGTNEQYF. The CDR3 DNA sequence: TGCGCCAGCAGCTTGGCCTCCGGGACCAACGAGCAGTACTTC.

The chain carries TRBV4-1 and TRBJ1-4; maybe TRBD1 (6 bases). Between the trimmed V and J ends, which lost 3 bases and 3 bases, there was a span of 14 bases. Germline CDR1 is MGHRA and CDR2 is YSYEKL. There are 16 residues in the CDR3. This CDR3 reads CASSHASPGANEKLFF. CDR3 coding DNA: TGCGCCAGCAGCCACGCTTCCCCAGGGGCTAATGAAAAACTGTTTTTT.